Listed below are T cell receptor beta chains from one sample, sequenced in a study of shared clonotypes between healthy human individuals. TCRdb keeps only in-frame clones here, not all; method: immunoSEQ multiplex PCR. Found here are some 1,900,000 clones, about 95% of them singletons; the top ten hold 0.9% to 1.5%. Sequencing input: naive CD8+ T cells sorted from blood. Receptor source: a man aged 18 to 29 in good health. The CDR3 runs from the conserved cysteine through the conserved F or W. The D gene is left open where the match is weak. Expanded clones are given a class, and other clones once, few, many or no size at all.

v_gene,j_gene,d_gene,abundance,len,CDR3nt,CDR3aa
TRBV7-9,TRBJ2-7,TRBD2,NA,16,TGTGCCAGCAGCGCGTCAGGGACTAGCGCAGCTCACGAGCAGTACTTC,CASSASGTSAAHEQYF
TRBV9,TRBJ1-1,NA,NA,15,TGTGCCAGCAGCGTAGATGCAGGTTGGGACACTGAAGCTTTCTTT,CASSVDAGWDTEAFF
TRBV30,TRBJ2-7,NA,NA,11,TGTGCCTGGAGCGACAGTTACGAGCAGTACTTC,CAWSDSYEQYF
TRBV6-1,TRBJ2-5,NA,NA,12,TGTGCCAGCAGTGACGGCGCATTGGCCCAGTACTTC,CASSDGALAQYF
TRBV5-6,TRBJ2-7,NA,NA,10,TGTGCCAGCAACCCCGGGGAGCAGTACTTC,CASNPGEQYF
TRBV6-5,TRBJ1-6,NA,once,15,TGTGCCAGCAGTCTTTTCCCGGGCGAGAATTCACCCCTCCACTTT,CASSLFPGENSPLHF
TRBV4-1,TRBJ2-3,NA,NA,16,TGCGCCAGCAGCCAAGACACTGACGGTCGCACAGATACGCAGTATTTT,CASSQDTDGRTDTQYF
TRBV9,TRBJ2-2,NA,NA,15,TGTGCCAGCGGGATTGGGACAACGAACACCGGGGAGCTGTTTTTT,CASGIGTTNTGELFF
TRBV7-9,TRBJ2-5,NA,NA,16,TGTGCCAGCAGCTTAGGTCCCCTCACGGGGATGGAGACCCAGTACTTC,CASSLGPLTGMETQYF
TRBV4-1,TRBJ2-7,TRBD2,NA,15,TGCGCCAGCAGCCATTCAAGCGGGGGGGTATACGAGCAGTACTTC,CASSHSSGGVYEQYF
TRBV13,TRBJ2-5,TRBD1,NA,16,TGTGCCAGCAGCTTAACCGGGACAGGGGGCAAGGAGACCCAGTACTTC,CASSLTGTGGKETQYF
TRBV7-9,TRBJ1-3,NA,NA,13,TGTGCCAGCAGTTCAGGCTCTGGAAACACCATATATTTT,CASSSGSGNTIYF
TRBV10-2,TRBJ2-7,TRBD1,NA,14,TGCGCCAGCATAGGGACAGGGGATCTCGGCGAGCAGTACTTC,CASIGTGDLGEQYF
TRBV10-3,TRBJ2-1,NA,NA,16,TGTGCCATCAGTGTAAGCTTGGAGGGCTCCTACAATGAGCAGTTCTTC,CAISVSLEGSYNEQFF
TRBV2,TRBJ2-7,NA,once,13,TGTGCCAGCAGTGGTGGGAGAAATTACGAGCAGTACTTC,CASSGGRNYEQYF
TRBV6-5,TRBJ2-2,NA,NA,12,TGTGCCAGCAGTTTGAGTACCGGGGAGCTGTTTTTT,CASSLSTGELFF
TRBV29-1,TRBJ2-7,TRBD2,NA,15,TGCAGCGTTGTCTCCGGGACTAGTGGCTCCTACGAGCAGTACTTC,CSVVSGTSGSYEQYF
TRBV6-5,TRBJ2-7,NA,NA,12,TGTGCCACCCGGGACGGATCCTACGAGCAGTACTTC,CATRDGSYEQYF
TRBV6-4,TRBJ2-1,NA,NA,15,TGTGCCAGCAGTGCTGATGGGACTGTTTTTTATGAGCAGTTCTTC,CASSADGTVFYEQFF
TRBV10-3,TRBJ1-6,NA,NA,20,TGTGCCATCAGTGTGTCCGGGACCCTGGGGACTAGCTCCTATAATTCACCCCTCCACTTT,CAISVSGTLGTSSYNSPLHF